This paragraph covers one T cell receptor (beta chain) sequence. The antigen remains unidentified. The data were taken from a study of T-cell reconstitution after alpha-beta-depleted transplantation in children. Study outcomes and limitations: A year post-transplant, T-cell counts and diversity derived mostly from newly produced T cells. After transplant, at about two months, alpha-beta T cells were reportedly derived from several hundred expanded graft clones. TCRbeta diversity was high at day 60 in some patients (a result of surviving recipient T cells and thymic progenitors).

Unique molecular identifiers featured in how the TCRbeta library was prepared. TCRdb re-derived calls from the PCR reads in MiXCR, one entry per CDR3 protein. The sample has hundreds of thousands of distinct CDR3 sequences; roughly a quarter are singletons. V was pared by 4 bases and J by 8 bases, with 8 bases of the junction left unmatched. The CDR3 has 14 residues. Sequenced material: PBMCs, mostly from graft donor cells, taken 360 days after TCRalphabeta/CD19-depleted stem cell transplant. The sequence was obtained from a female patient between 2 and 15 years old who had a stem cell transplant for congenital amegakaryocytic thrombocytopenia, so the T cells may come from the graft donor. The J gene is TRBJ1-3, the V gene TRBV12-3 or TRBV12-4, with TRBD1 identical over 7 bases. CDR3 in DNA: TGTGCCAGCAGTTCAGGACAGGATAGATACACCATATATTTT. It encodes CASSSGQDRYTIYF.